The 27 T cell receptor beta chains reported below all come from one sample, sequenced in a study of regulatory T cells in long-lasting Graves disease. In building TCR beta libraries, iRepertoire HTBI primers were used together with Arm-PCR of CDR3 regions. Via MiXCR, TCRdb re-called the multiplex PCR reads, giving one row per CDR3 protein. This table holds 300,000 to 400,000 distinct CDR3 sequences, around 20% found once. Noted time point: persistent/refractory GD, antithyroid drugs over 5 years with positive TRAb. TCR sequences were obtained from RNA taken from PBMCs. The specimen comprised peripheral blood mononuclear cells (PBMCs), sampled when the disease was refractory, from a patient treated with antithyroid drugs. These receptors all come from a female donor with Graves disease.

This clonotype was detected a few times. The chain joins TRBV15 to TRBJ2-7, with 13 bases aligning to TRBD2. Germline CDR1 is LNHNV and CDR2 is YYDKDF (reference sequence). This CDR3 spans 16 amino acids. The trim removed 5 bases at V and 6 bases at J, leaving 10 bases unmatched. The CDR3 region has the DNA TGTGCCACCAGCCCGCGGACTAGCGGGAGTGGGGGCGAGCAGTACTTC. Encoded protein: CATSPRTSGSGGEQYF. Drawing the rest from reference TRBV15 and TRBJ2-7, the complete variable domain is DAMVIQNPRYQVTQFGKPVTLSCSQTLNHNVMYWYQQKSSQAPKLLFHYYDKDFNNEADTPDNFQSRRPNTSFCFLDIRSPGLGDTAMYLCATSPRTSGSGGEQYFGPGTRLTVT.

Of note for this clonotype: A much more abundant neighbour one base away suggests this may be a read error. The CDR3 nucleotides read TGCAGTACTTACAGCGAAATGAACACTGAAGCTTTCTTT. It is translated as CSTYSEMNTEAFF. The V and J genes are TRBV20-1 and TRBJ1-1; D not certain. The CDR3 spans 13 residues. CDR1 DFQATT and CDR2 SNEGSKA come from the germline V gene (reference sequence). Trimming left V 8 bases short and J 0 bases short, with 13 bases between.

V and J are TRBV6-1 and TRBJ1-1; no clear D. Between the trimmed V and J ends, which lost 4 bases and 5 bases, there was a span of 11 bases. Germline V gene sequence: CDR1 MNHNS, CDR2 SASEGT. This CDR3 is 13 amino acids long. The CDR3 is CASSGGRGTEAFF. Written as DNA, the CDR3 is TGTGCCAGCAGTGGGGGAAGAGGGACTGAAGCTTTCTTT.

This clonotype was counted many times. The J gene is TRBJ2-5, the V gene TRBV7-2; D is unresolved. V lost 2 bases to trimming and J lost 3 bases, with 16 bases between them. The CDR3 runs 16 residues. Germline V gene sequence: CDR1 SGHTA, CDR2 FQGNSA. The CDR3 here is CASSLQRGLAKETQYF. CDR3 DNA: TGTGCCAGCAGCTTACAGAGAGGTTTAGCCAAAGAGACCCAGTACTTC. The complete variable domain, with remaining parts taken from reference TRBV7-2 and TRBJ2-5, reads GAGVSQSPSNKVTEKGKDVELRCDPISGHTALYWYRQSLGQGLEFLIYFQGNSAPDKSGLPSDRFSAERTGGSVSTLTIQRTQQEDSAVYLCASSLQRGLAKETQYFGPGTRLLVL.

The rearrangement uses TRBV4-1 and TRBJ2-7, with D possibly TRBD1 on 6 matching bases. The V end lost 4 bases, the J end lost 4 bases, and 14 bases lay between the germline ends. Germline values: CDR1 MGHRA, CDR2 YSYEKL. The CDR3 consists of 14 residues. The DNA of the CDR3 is TGCGCCAGCAGCCTCCGCGCGAGGGGGTACGAGCAGTACTTC. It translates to CASSLRARGYEQYF.

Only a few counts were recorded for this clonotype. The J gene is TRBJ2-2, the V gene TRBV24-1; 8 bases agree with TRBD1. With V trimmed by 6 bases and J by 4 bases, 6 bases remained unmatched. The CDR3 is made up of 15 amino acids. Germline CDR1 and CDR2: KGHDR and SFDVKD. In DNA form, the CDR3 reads TGTGCCACCAGTCCTCGGACAGGGCCCACCGGGGAGCTGTTTTTT. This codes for CATSPRTGPTGELFF.

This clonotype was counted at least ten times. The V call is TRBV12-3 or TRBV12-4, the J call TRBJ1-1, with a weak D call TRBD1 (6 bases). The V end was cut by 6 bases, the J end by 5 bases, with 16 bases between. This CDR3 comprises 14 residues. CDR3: CASSHPGERTEAFF. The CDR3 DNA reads TGTGCCAGCAGCCACCCAGGGGAGCGGACTGAAGCTTTCTTT.

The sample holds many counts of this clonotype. CDR3 protein: CASKAPRTAETQYF. CDR3 DNA sequence: TGTGCCAGCAAAGCCCCAAGAACTGCAGAGACCCAGTACTTC. The J gene is TRBJ2-5, the V gene TRBV2; D not resolved. Germline-derived CDR1 and CDR2 are SNHLY and FYNNEI. The CDR3 is 14 residues long. Trimming stripped 7 bases from V and 4 bases from J, with 16 bases between.

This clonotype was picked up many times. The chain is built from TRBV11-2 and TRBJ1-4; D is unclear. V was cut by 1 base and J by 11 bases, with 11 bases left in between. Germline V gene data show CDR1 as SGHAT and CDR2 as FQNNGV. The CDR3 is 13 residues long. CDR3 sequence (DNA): TGTGCCAGCAGCTTAGTGGTGGGGTGGAAACTGTTTTTT. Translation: CASSLVVGWKLFF.

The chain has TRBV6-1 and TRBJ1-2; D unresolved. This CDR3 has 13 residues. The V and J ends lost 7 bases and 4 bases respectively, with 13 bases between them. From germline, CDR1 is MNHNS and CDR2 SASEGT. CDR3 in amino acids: CASNPLEGYGYTF. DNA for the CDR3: TGTGCCAGCAACCCCCTTGAAGGCTATGGCTACACCTTC.

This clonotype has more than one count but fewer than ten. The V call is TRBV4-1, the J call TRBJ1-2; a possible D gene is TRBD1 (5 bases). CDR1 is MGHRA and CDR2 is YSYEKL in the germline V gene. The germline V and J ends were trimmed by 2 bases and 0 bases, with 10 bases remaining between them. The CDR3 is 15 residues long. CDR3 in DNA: TGCGCCAGCAGCCAACAAAGACAGACTAACTATGGCTACACCTTC. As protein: CASSQQRQTNYGYTF.

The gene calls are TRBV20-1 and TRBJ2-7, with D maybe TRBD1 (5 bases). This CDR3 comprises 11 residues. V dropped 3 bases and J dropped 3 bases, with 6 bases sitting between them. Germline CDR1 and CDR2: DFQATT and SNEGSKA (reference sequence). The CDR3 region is CSASQGYEQYF. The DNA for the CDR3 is TGCAGTGCTAGTCAGGGCTACGAGCAGTACTTC.

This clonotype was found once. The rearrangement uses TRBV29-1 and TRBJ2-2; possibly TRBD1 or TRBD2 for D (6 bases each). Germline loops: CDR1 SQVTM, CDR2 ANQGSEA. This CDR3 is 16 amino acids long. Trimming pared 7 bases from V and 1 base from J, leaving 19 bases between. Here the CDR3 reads CSARGLGGLNTGELFF. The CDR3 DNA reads TGCAGCGCCCGGGGGCTGGGCGGACTGAACACCGGGGAGCTGTTTTTT.

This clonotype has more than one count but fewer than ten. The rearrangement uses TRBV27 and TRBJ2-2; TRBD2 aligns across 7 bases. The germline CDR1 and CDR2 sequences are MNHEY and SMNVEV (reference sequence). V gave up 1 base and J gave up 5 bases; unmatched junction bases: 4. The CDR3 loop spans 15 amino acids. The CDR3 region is CASSLLASGTGELFF. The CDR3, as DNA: TGTGCCAGCAGTTTATTGGCTAGCGGAACCGGGGAGCTGTTTTTT.

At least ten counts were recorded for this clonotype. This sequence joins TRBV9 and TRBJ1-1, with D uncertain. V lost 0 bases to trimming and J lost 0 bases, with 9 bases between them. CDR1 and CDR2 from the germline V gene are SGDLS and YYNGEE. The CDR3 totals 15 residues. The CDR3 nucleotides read TGTGCCAGCAGCGTAGGGCAGTTCATGAACACTGAAGCTTTCTTT. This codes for CASSVGQFMNTEAFF.

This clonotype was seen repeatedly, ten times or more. CDR3: CASRPFGYGYTF. The CDR3 bases are TGTGCCAGCAGGCCCTTCGGCTATGGCTACACCTTC. The chain employs TRBV6-1 and TRBJ1-2, with no clear D. Trimming pared 6 bases from V and 4 bases from J, leaving 9 bases between. This CDR3 has 12 amino acids. In germline, CDR1 is MNHNS, CDR2 SASEGT.

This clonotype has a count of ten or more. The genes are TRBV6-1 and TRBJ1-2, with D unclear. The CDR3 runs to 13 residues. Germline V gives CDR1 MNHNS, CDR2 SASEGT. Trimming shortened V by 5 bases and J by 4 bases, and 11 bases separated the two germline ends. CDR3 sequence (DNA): TGTGCCAGCAGTCAGGCTTTAGGCTATGGCTACACCTTC. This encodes CASSQALGYGYTF.

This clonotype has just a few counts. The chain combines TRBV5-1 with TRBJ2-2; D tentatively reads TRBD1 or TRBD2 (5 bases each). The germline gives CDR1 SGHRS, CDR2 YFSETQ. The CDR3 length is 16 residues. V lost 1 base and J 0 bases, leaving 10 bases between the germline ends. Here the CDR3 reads CASSLSGTPNTGELFF. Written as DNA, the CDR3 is TGCGCCAGCAGCTTGTCCGGGACCCCGAACACCGGGGAGCTGTTTTTT.

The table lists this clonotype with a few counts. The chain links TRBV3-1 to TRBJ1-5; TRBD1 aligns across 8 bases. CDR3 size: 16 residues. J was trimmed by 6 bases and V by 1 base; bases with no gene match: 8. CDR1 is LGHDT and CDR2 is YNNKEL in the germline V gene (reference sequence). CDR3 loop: CASSQGQGPTGQPQHF. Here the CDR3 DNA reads TGTGCCAGCAGCCAAGGACAGGGGCCCACAGGTCAGCCCCAGCATTTT. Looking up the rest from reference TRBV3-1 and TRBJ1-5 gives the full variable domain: DTAVSQTPKYLVTQMGNDKSIKCEQNLGHDTMYWYKQDSKKFLKIMFSYNNKELIINETVPNRFSPKSPDKAHLNLHINSLELGDSAVYFCASSQGQGPTGQPQHFGDGTRLSIL.

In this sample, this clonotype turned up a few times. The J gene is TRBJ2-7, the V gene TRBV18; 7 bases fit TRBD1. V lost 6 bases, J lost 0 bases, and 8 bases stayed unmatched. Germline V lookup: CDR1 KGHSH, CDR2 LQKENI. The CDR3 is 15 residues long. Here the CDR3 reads CASSPGQTISYEQYF. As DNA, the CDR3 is TGTGCCAGCTCTCCGGGACAGACCATCTCCTACGAGCAGTACTTC. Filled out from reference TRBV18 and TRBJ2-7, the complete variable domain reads NAGVMQNPRHLVRRRGQEARLRCSPMKGHSHVYWYRQLPEEGLKFMVYLQKENIIDESGMPKERFSAEFPKEGPSILRIQQVVRGDSAAYFCASSPGQTISYEQYFGPGTRLTVT.

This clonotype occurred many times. The CDR3 DNA sequence: TGTGCCAGCAGCTTACTGGGCGTCATGAACACTGAAGCTTTCTTT. It yields the protein CASSLLGVMNTEAFF. The chain uses TRBV7-2 and TRBJ1-1; no clear D gene. CDR1 SGHTA and CDR2 FQGNSA come from the germline V gene. The CDR3 extends over 15 amino acids. V lost 2 bases, J lost 0 bases, and 10 bases lay in between.

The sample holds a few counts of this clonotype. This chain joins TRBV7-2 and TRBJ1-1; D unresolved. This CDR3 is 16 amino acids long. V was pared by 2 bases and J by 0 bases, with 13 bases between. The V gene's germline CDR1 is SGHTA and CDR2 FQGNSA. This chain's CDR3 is CASSLFGPLMNTEAFF. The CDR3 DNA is TGTGCCAGCAGCTTATTTGGGCCCCTCATGAACACTGAAGCTTTCTTT.

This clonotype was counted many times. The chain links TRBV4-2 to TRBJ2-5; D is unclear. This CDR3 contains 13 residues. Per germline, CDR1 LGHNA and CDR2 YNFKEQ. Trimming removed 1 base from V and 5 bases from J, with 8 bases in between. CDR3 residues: CASSQGARETQYF. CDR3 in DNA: TGTGCCAGCAGCCAAGGCGCCAGGGAGACCCAGTACTTC.

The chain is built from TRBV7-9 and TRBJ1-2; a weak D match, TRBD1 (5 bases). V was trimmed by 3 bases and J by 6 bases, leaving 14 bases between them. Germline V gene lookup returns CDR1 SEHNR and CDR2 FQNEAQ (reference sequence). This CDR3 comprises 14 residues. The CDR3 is CASSFPGQGNGYTF. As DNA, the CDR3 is TGTGCCAGCAGCTTCCCGGGGCAGGGAAATGGCTACACCTTC.

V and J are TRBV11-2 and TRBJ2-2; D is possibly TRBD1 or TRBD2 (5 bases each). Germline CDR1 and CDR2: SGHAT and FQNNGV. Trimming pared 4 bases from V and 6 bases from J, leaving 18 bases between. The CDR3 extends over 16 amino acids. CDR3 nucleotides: TGTGCCAGCAGCTCGAGGGGCAGTCTCGGCCCCGGGGAGCTGTTTTTT. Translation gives CASSSRGSLGPGELFF.

CDR3 nucleotides: TGTGCCTGGTTACCTAATCAGGTGGCCACTGAAGCTTTCTTT. Its translation: CAWLPNQVATEAFF. V and J are TRBV30 and TRBJ1-1; D is unresolved. Trimming took off 5 bases at V and 4 bases at J, with 17 bases between the two ends. CDR1 and CDR2 from the germline V gene are GTSNPN and SVGIG (reference sequence). The CDR3 length is 14 residues.

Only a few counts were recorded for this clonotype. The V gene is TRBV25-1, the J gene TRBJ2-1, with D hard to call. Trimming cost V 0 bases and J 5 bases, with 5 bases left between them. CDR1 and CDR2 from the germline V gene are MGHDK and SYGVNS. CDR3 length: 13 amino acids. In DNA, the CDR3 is TGTGCCAGCAGTGAATATAACGACAATGAGCAGTTCTTC. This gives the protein CASSEYNDNEQFF. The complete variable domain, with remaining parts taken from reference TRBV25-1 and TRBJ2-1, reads EADIYQTPRYLVIGTGKKITLECSQTMGHDKMYWYQQDPGMELHLIHYSYGVNSTEKGDLSSESTVSRIRTEHFPLTLESARPSHTSQYLCASSEYNDNEQFFGPGTRLTVL.